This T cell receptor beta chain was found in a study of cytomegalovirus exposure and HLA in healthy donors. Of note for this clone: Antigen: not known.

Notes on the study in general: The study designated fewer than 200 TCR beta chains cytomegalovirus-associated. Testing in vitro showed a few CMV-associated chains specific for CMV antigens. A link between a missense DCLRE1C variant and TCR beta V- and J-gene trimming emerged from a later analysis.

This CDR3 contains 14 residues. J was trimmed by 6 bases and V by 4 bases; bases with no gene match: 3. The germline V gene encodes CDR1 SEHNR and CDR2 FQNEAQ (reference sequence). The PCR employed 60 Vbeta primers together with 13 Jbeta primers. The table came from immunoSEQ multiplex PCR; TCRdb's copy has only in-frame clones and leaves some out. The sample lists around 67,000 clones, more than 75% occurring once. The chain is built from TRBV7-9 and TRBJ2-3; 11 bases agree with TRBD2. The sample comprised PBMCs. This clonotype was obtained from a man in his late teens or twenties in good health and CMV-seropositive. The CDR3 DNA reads TGTGCCAGCAGCTCAACTAGCGGGAGTGATACGCAGTATTTT. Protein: CASSSTSGSDTQYF.